The 11 T cell receptor beta chains reported below all come from one sample, sequenced in a study of Graves' ophthalmopathy and Graves' hyperthyroidism. RNA served as the template for amplifying TCR beta CDR3 regions. Second-round multiplex PCR followed a first-round RT-PCR using HTBI primers. TCRdb re-derived calls from the multiplex PCR reads in MiXCR, one entry per CDR3 protein. The table shows roughly 500,000 distinct CDR3 sequences, with 13% to 15% occurring only once. Sequencing input: blood. These receptors were collected from a woman aged 25 to 39 with Graves' ophthalmopathy.

This clonotype was counted ten times or more. This chain links TRBV25-1 with TRBJ1-3; D not certain. In germline, CDR1 is MGHDK, CDR2 SYGVNS. V was shortened by 3 bases and J by 2 bases, with 8 bases between the two germline ends. The CDR3 totals 14 residues. Here the CDR3 reads CASSDREAGNTIYF. For the CDR3, the DNA is TGTGCCAGCAGTGACCGAGAAGCTGGAAACACCATATATTTT.

This clonotype was recorded at least ten times. J is TRBJ1-1 and V is TRBV12-3 or TRBV12-4, with D perhaps matching TRBD1 (5 bases). Trimming shortened V by 5 bases and J by 0 bases, and 16 bases separated the two germline ends. The CDR3 sequence is 16 residues long. The CDR3 here is CASSRPEGRMNTEAFF. The CDR3 nucleotides read TGTGCCAGCAGTCGACCAGAGGGACGAATGAACACTGAAGCTTTCTTT.

On this clonotype: The conserved closing phenylalanine or tryptophan is absent in this CDR3, likely reflecting a read error. The chain uses TRBV12-3 or TRBV12-4 and TRBJ1-2; D is uncertain. This CDR3 has 11 amino acids. This chain's CDR3 is CSSSFSGGYTV. DNA of the CDR3: TGTTCCAGCAGTTTTTCAGGTGGCTACACCGTC.

This clonotype was seen ten or more times. CDR3 sequence reads: CASSPTGLRETQYF. The CDR3 nucleotides are TGCGCCAGCAGCCCGACGGGATTGCGGGAGACCCAGTACTTC. The chain recombines TRBV5-1 with TRBJ2-5; D possibly corresponds to TRBD2 (5 bases). V was clipped by 4 bases and J by 5 bases, with 15 bases between them. CDR1 SGHRS and CDR2 YFSETQ come from the germline V gene. This CDR3 has 14 amino acids.

This clonotype was counted ten times or more. V is TRBV29-1 and J is TRBJ1-1, with D possibly matching TRBD1 (6 bases). Trimming shortened V by 1 base and J by 1 base, and 10 bases separated the two germline ends. Germline values: CDR1 SQVTM, CDR2 ANQGSEA. The CDR3 has 14 amino acids. Here the CDR3 DNA reads TGCAGCGTTGAAGTGGGGGCCAGGAACACTGAAGCTTTCTTT. The encoded protein is CSVEVGARNTEAFF.

This chain joins TRBV12-3 or TRBV12-4 and TRBJ2-5; D uncertain. The V end lost 3 bases, the J end lost 5 bases, and 10 bases lay between the germline ends. The CDR3 runs 13 residues. In DNA form, the CDR3 reads TGTGCCAGCAGTTTTTGGCAGGAGGAGACCCAGTACTTC. Amino acid sequence: CASSFWQEETQYF.

This clonotype was observed many times. This chain uses TRBV28 with TRBJ2-2; D is possibly TRBD2 (7 bases). CDR1 MDHEN and CDR2 SYDVKM come from the germline V gene. There are 13 residues in the CDR3. The CDR3 region is CSAGAPDTGELFF. In nucleotides, the CDR3 is TGTTCTGCGGGGGCGCCGGACACCGGGGAGCTGTTTTTT.

This clonotype has ten or more counts. The V call is TRBV4-2, the J call TRBJ2-2; D gene ambiguous. Trimming stripped 5 bases from V and 6 bases from J, with 13 bases between. Germline CDR1 and CDR2: LGHNA and YNFKEQ. CDR3 length: 14 residues. The chain's CDR3 is CASSSMLESGELFF. For the CDR3, the DNA is TGTGCCAGCAGCTCTATGCTAGAGTCCGGGGAGCTGTTTTTT.

This clonotype has more than one count but fewer than ten. This sequence joins TRBV30 and TRBJ2-7, with 12 bases fitting TRBD2. There are 15 residues in the CDR3. V dropped 0 bases and J dropped 2; count of bases not matched to a gene: 2. Germline V gives CDR1 GTSNPN, CDR2 SVGIG (reference sequence). The CDR3 nucleotides read TGTGCCTGGAGTGTACGACTAGCGGGAGCCTACGAGCAGTACTTC. Translated, it gives CAWSVRLAGAYEQYF. The full variable domain, in which reference TRBV30 and TRBJ2-7 provide the parts outside the CDR3, is SQTIHQWPATLVQPVGSPLSLECTVEGTSNPNLYWYRQAAGRGLQLLFYSVGIGQISSEVPQNLSASRPQDRQFILSSKKLLLSDSGFYLCAWSVRLAGAYEQYFGPGTRLTVT.

This clonotype was detected many times. J is TRBJ1-2 and V is TRBV12-3 or TRBV12-4; TRBD1 matches 8 bases. CDR3 length equals 15 residues. With 6 bases clipped from V and 0 bases from J, the junction kept 6 bases outside the gene matches. CDR3 nucleotides: TGTGCCAGCAGGGGGACAGGCTGGCCTAACTATGGCTACACCTTC. It encodes CASRGTGWPNYGYTF.

This clonotype came up many times. The chain recombines TRBV12-3 or TRBV12-4 with TRBJ1-3, with D perhaps TRBD1 (5 bases). V lost 1 base to trimming and J lost 2 bases, with 9 bases between them. The CDR3 has 15 residues. In nucleotides, the CDR3 is TGTGCCAGCAGTTTAGAGGGGATACCTGGAAACACCATATATTTT. Translated, it gives CASSLEGIPGNTIYF.